These T cell receptor beta chains were read from a single sample in a study of blood T cell repertoires in COVID-19. The method was immunoSEQ multiplex PCR; TCRdb's version includes in-frame clones alone and lacks a portion of them. The repertoire includes nearly 25,000 clones, 70% to 90% of them detected once, and approximately 2.7% sits in the top ten. Sequenced sample: peripheral blood. These receptors came from a woman between 65 and 79 years old with COVID-19, enrolled during active disease. Each CDR3 is given with its conserved first and last residue. A D gene is named only where the DNA matches it firmly. Size tells how often a clone was seen (once, few, many) or the class of an expanded clone, and some rows leave it out.

>.|.|TRBV29-1|TRBJ1-2
CSVEERKGSSYGYTF
TGCAGCGTTGAAGAGAGGAAGGGGTCCTCTTATGGCTACACCTTC
>.|TRBD1|TRBV5-4|TRBJ2-7
CASSTGGFYEQYF
TGTGCCAGCAGTACAGGGGGCTTTTACGAGCAGTACTTC
>.|TRBD2|TRBV5-4|TRBJ2-5
CASSSAGTSGGMNQETQYF
TGTGCCAGCAGCTCCGCCGGGACTAGCGGGGGGATGAACCAAGAGACCCAGTACTTC
>.|TRBD1|TRBV2|TRBJ1-1
CASSGRDREVGTEAFF
TGTGCCAGCAGTGGCCGGGACAGGGAAGTGGGGACTGAAGCTTTCTTT
>few|.|TRBV7-8|TRBJ1-4
CASSPTGNVNEKLFF
TGTGCCAGCAGCCCCACAGGGAATGTTAACGAAAAACTGTTTTTT
>few|.|TRBV3-1/TRBV3-2|TRBJ2-1
CASSQEFSVGEQFF
TGTGCCAGCAGCCAAGAGTTTAGCGTTGGTGAGCAGTTCTTC
>.|TRBD1|TRBV19|TRBJ2-7
CARTGQSLGEQYF
TGTGCCAGGACGGGACAGAGCCTTGGCGAGCAGTACTTC
>.|TRBD1|TRBV5-4|TRBJ1-6
CASSLDRGQLNSPLHF
TGTGCCAGCAGCTTGGATAGGGGGCAACTTAATTCACCCCTCCACTTT
>.|TRBD1|TRBV18|TRBJ2-1
CASSPKGDRGTGGEQFF
TGTGCCAGCTCCCCCAAGGGTGACAGGGGAACTGGCGGTGAGCAGTTCTTC
>.|.|TRBV7-6|TRBJ1-5
CASSLGVGVGSNQPQHF
TGTGCCAGCAGCTTAGGGGTAGGGGTTGGGAGCAATCAGCCCCAGCATTTT
>.|.|TRBV6-2/TRBV6-3|TRBJ1-2
CASSPRGLGTGVSYTF
TGTGCCAGCAGTCCCCGGGGACTGGGGACGGGGGTCAGCTACACCTTC
>.|.|TRBV6-4|TRBJ2-1
CASSEEWSSYNEQFF
TGTGCCAGCAGTGAAGAGTGGAGCTCCTACAATGAGCAGTTCTTC
>.|.|TRBV2|TRBJ1-4
CASSEDGGVEEKLFF
TGTGCCAGCAGTGAGGATGGAGGGGTTGAGGAAAAACTGTTTTTT